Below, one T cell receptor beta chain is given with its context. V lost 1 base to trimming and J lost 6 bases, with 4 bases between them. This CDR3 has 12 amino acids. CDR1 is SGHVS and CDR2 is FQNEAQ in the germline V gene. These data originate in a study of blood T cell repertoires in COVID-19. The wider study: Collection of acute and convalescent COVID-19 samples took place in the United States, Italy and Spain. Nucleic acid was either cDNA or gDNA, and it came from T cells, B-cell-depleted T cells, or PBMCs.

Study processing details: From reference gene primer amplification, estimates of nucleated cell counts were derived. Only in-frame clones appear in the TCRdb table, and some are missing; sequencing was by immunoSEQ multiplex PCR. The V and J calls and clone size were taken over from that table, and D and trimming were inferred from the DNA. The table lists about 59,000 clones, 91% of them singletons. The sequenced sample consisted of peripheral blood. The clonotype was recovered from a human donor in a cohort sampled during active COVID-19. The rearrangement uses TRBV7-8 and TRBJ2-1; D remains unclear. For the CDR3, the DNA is TGTGCCAGCAGCTTAGTCGGCAATGAGCAGTTCTTC. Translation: CASSLVGNEQFF.